Shown below are 16 T cell receptor beta chains from a single sample sequenced in a study of patients and donors after allogeneic stem cell transplantation. TCRdb re-analysed the RT-PCR reads in MiXCR, keeping a single row per CDR3 protein. This sample yields about 100,000 distinct CDR3 sequences, of which 35% are seen a single time; around 25% belongs to the top ten. Sequencing input: blood, either unsorted or a sorted T cell fraction (not recorded which). The receptors shown here come from a human donor who was either an allogeneic HSCT recipient or a stem cell or donor lymphocyte infusion donor (not recorded which). It is not recorded whose cells these are; they may come from a transplant donor.

This chain uses TRBV7-2 with TRBJ2-1; TRBD2 aligns across 13 bases. The CDR3 length is 15 residues. With 3 bases clipped from V and 6 bases from J, the junction kept 2 bases outside the gene matches. Germline V CDR1 and CDR2: SGHTA, FQGNSA. Here the CDR3 reads CASSLGTSGTNEQFF. The CDR3 DNA follows: TGTGCCAGCAGCTTGGGGACTAGCGGGACCAATGAGCAGTTCTTC.

The CDR3 DNA sequence: TGCGCCAGCAGCTTGGAAGGAGGTACGCAGTATTTT. It yields the protein CASSLEGGTQYF. The rearrangement uses TRBV5-1 and TRBJ2-3; a weak D match, TRBD2 (5 bases). CDR1 is SGHRS, CDR2 YFSETQ, per germline. This CDR3 is built from 12 residues. Trimming took off 0 bases at V and 8 bases at J, with 7 bases between the two ends.

Many counts were recorded for this clonotype. Written as DNA, the CDR3 is TGTGCCAGTTCACCGGACAGCCGCGCTTTCTTT. Amino acid sequence: CASSPDSRAFF. The chain recombines TRBV7-9 with TRBJ1-1; D is perhaps TRBD1 (6 bases). Germline CDR1 is SEHNR and CDR2 is FQNEAQ (reference sequence). V was cut by 9 bases and J by 11 bases, with 16 bases left in between. CDR3 length: 11 residues.

V usage is TRBV18 and J usage is TRBJ2-1, with 9 bases identical to TRBD1. The trim removed 4 bases at V and 2 bases at J, leaving 3 bases unmatched. CDR3 length: 15 amino acids. Germline V gives CDR1 KGHSH, CDR2 LQKENI. CDR3 sequence reads: CASSRRTGAYNEQFF. As DNA, the CDR3 is TGTGCCAGCTCACGAAGGACAGGGGCCTACAATGAGCAGTTCTTC.

The V and J genes are TRBV15 and TRBJ2-2, with TRBD2 matching 7 bases. The J segment lost 4 bases and the V segment lost 5 bases, leaving 7 bases of the junction unmatched. CDR1 and CDR2 from the germline V gene are LNHNV and YYDKDF (reference sequence). There are 15 residues in the CDR3. The CDR3 nucleotides are TGTGCCACCAGCTCCCGAGCGGGACCCACCGGGGAGCTGTTTTTT. Amino acid sequence: CATSSRAGPTGELFF.

The chain employs TRBV7-2 and TRBJ2-1; TRBD1 is a possible D gene (6 bases). This CDR3 is built from 13 residues. Germline lookup yields CDR1 SGHTA and CDR2 FQGNSA. The V end lost 1 base, the J end lost 7 bases, and 8 bases lay between the germline ends. The CDR3 spells CASSLGGHNEQFF. In DNA, the CDR3 is TGTGCCAGCAGCTTAGGGGGGCATAATGAGCAGTTCTTC.

V usage is TRBV4-3 and J usage is TRBJ2-6; D not resolved. CDR1 is LGHNA and CDR2 is YSLEER in the germline V gene. The CDR3 totals 16 residues. V shed 0 bases and J shed 8 bases, with 14 bases lying between them. Here the CDR3 reads CASSQDLQLATNVLTF. For the CDR3, the DNA is TGCGCCAGCAGCCAAGATTTACAGTTAGCCACCAACGTCCTGACTTTC.

This clonotype occurred a few times. V gene TRBV27 combines with J gene TRBJ1-1; D is perhaps TRBD1 (5 bases). This CDR3 contains 12 residues. V dropped 4 bases and J dropped 6 bases, with 9 bases sitting between them. From germline, CDR1 is MNHEY and CDR2 SMNVEV (reference sequence). The CDR3 is CASSSRAPEAFF. The CDR3 region has the DNA TGTGCCAGCAGTTCCAGGGCCCCTGAAGCTTTCTTT.

This rearrangement joins TRBV7-9 to TRBJ2-3, with D unresolved. V lost 8 bases and J 8 bases, leaving 11 bases between the germline ends. This CDR3 comprises 11 residues. Germline V gives CDR1 SEHNR, CDR2 FQNEAQ (reference sequence). The CDR3 region is CASSQYATQYF. The CDR3 DNA follows: TGTGCCAGCTCGCAGTACGCTACGCAGTATTTT.

V usage is TRBV7-9 and J usage is TRBJ2-5; D might be TRBD1 (5 bases). In germline, CDR1 is SEHNR, CDR2 FQNEAQ (reference sequence). V gave up 2 bases and J gave up 1 base, with 8 bases separating them. The length of the CDR3 is 14 residues. DNA for the CDR3: TGTGCCAGCAGCTTAATGCAGGGCCAAGAGACCCAGTACTTC. Amino acids: CASSLMQGQETQYF.

The genes are TRBV5-1 and TRBJ2-1, with D unclear. Trimming cost V 1 base and J 7 bases, with 9 bases left between them. The CDR3 has 13 amino acids. Germline lookup yields CDR1 SGHRS and CDR2 YFSETQ. The CDR3 region is CASSLLGPNEQFF. The DNA of the CDR3 is TGCGCCAGCAGCTTGTTGGGCCCTAATGAGCAGTTCTTC.

The V gene is TRBV7-9, the J gene TRBJ1-2; TRBD1 is a possible D gene (5 bases). Germline V lookup: CDR1 SEHNR, CDR2 FQNEAQ (reference sequence). V gave up 3 bases and J gave up 4 bases, with 9 bases separating them. The length of the CDR3 is 13 residues. Here the CDR3 DNA reads TGTGCCAGCAGCTTGGGGGTTGCCTATGGCTACACCTTC. Translation gives CASSLGVAYGYTF.

The rearrangement joins TRBV15 to TRBJ2-3; weak D call: TRBD2 (6 bases). Trimming removed 3 bases from V and 2 bases from J, with 18 bases in between. The CDR3 sequence is 17 residues long. CDR1 and CDR2 (germline): LNHNV, YYDKDF (reference sequence). The CDR3 DNA is TGTGCCACCAGCAGCCCCATTCGGCGGGGCCACACAGATACGCAGTATTTT. Translating gives CATSSPIRRGHTDTQYF. The full variable domain, in which reference TRBV15 and TRBJ2-3 provide the parts outside the CDR3, is DAMVIQNPRYQVTQFGKPVTLSCSQTLNHNVMYWYQQKSSQAPKLLFHYYDKDFNNEADTPDNFQSRRPNTSFCFLDIRSPGLGDTAMYLCATSSPIRRGHTDTQYFGPGTRLTVL.

V and J are TRBV3-1 and TRBJ1-5; D ambiguous. The CDR3 spans 13 residues. Germline-derived CDR1 and CDR2 are LGHDT and YNNKEL (reference sequence). Trimming removed 1 base at V and 2 bases at J, with 3 bases between. CDR3 in amino acids: CASSQVGNQPQHF. The CDR3 DNA reads as TGTGCCAGCAGCCAAGTAGGCAATCAGCCCCAGCATTTT.

This clonotype occurred a few times. The chain carries TRBV4-1 and TRBJ1-5, with D perhaps matching TRBD1 (6 bases). The CDR3 consists of 14 residues. Germline CDR1 MGHRA, CDR2 YSYEKL. V was pared by 4 bases and J by 5 bases, with 12 bases between. In DNA form, the CDR3 reads TGCGCCAGCAGCCGCCACAGGGAGGATCAGCCCCAGCATTTT. This codes for CASSRHREDQPQHF.

This clonotype was observed a handful of times. The chain carries TRBV6-2 or TRBV6-3 and TRBJ2-1; perhaps D is TRBD1 or TRBD2 (6 bases each). Trimming removed 3 bases at V and 7 bases at J, with 19 bases between. Per the germline V gene, CDR1 is MNHEY and CDR2 is SVGEGT. This CDR3 has 16 residues. The CDR3 is CASSYHLAPQGNEQFF. CDR3 nucleotide sequence: TGTGCCAGCAGTTATCACCTAGCGCCCCAGGGGAATGAGCAGTTCTTC.